Below, 20 T cell receptor beta chains from the same sample are listed, as sequenced in a study of blood T cells in healthy people across ages. A J-beta primer mix and a sample-barcoded 5' primer were used in a second PCR of about 7 to 12 cycles. MiXCR, applied by TCRdb to the 5' RACE reads, yields one record per CDR3 protein. The sample includes 850,000 or so distinct CDR3 sequences, roughly 26% of them seen just once. What was sequenced was blood. Receptors were obtained from a woman aged 80 or over in good health.

In the case of this clonotype: This clone may be a read error of a much larger clone one base away. The chain carries TRBV6-2 or TRBV6-3 and TRBJ2-5; D ambiguous. The J call may be faulty, since TRBJ2-1 better matches the DNA end. Per the germline V gene, CDR1 is MNHEY and CDR2 is SVGEGT. CDR3 length equals 15 residues. The CDR3 spells CASSYSFDNQETQFF. CDR3 DNA: TGTGCCAGCAGTTACTCGTTCGACAACCAAGAGACCCAGTTCTTC.

This clonotype was recorded many times. The chain is built from TRBV7-9 and TRBJ2-7, with a possible D match to TRBD2 (6 bases). V was clipped by 6 bases and J by 2 bases, with 11 bases between them. Germline assignment: CDR1 SEHNR and CDR2 FQNEAQ (reference sequence). This CDR3 contains 13 residues. Written as DNA, the CDR3 is TGTGCCAGCAGTCCCGGCGGGGCCTACGAGCAGTACTTC. As protein: CASSPGGAYEQYF.

This clonotype has a count of ten or more. This sequence joins TRBV10-3 and TRBJ2-1, with D possibly being TRBD1 (6 bases). Germline-derived CDR1 and CDR2 are ENHRY and SYGVKD. V was trimmed by 10 bases and J by 0 bases, leaving 16 bases between them. CDR3 size: 15 residues. Written as DNA, the CDR3 is TGTGCCACCGGCGCACGGGACAACTCCTACAATGAGCAGTTCTTC. Translation gives CATGARDNSYNEQFF.

A remark on this clonotype: A much larger clone is a single base away; this may be a read error. The CDR3 nucleotides are TGTACCAGCAAATGGAGGGAACGCGGGGGGGCTTATAACAATGAGCAGTTCTTC. Translated, it gives CTSKWRERGGAYNNEQFF. The V gene is TRBV5-6, the J gene TRBJ2-1; 9 positions match TRBD2. The CDR3 extends over 18 amino acids. Germline V gene sequence: CDR1 SGHDT, CDR2 YYEEEE.

This clonotype was seen ten or more times. A read error may be the cause here, since a much bigger clone is one base away. V is TRBV7-9 and J is TRBJ2-5; D perhaps matches TRBD2 (5 bases). Trimming left V 1 base short and J 11 bases short, with 17 bases between. Germline lookup yields CDR1 SEHNR and CDR2 FQNEAQ (reference sequence). The CDR3 is made up of 14 amino acids. The CDR3 reads CASSLGSGWDEQYF. The CDR3 region has the DNA TGTGCCAGCAGCTTAGGATCGGGATGGGATGAGCAGTACTTC.

This clonotype was seen many times. The V and J genes are TRBV7-2 and TRBJ2-5; D is uncertain. The CDR3 has 15 residues. Trimming removed 1 base at V and 3 bases at J, with 12 bases between. CDR1 and CDR2 from the germline V gene are SGHTA and FQGNSA. As DNA, the CDR3 is TGTGCCAGCAGCTTAGACCAGGCACGCAAAGAGACCCAGTACTTC. Its translation: CASSLDQARKETQYF.

The rearrangement links TRBV20-1 to TRBJ2-3, with 14 bases that match TRBD2. Trimming removed 3 bases from V and 5 bases from J; junction bases left unmatched: 13. The germline gives CDR1 DFQATT, CDR2 SNEGSKA (reference sequence). CDR3 size: 18 residues. CDR3: CSASGPGLAGVQLDTQYF. The CDR3 region has the DNA TGCAGTGCTAGTGGGCCGGGACTAGCGGGAGTACAATTAGATACGCAGTATTTT.

This clonotype was recorded a few times. The chain carries TRBV4-3 and TRBJ1-1; no clear D. Germline CDR1 and CDR2: LGHNA and YSLEER. This CDR3 region has 16 residues. Trimming shortened V by 4 bases and J by 1 base, and 16 bases separated the two germline ends. The CDR3 sequence is CASSPGEGPTNTEAFF. CDR3 bases: TGCGCCAGCAGCCCCGGGGAGGGCCCGACGAACACTGAAGCTTTCTTT.

Notes on this clonotype: Since a much larger clone is just one base distant, this may be a read error. This chain links TRBV6-5 with TRBJ1-6; 9 bases line up with TRBD1. The germline CDR1 and CDR2 sequences are MNHEY and SVGAGI. The CDR3 loop spans 14 amino acids. Trimming removed 11 bases from V and 8 bases from J; junction bases left unmatched: 10. CDR3 bases: TGTGCCGGCACCCAGGGACAGGGTTATTCACCCCTCCACTTT. It is translated as CAGTQGQGYSPLHF.

In this sample, this clonotype turned up once. Its ends do not fully match the called genes, so a read error is possible. This chain links TRBV7-8 with TRBJ2-2; TRBD1 aligns across 9 bases. There are 16 residues in the CDR3. The germline gives CDR1 SGHVS, CDR2 FQNEAQ. The CDR3 nucleotides are TGTGCCAGCAGCTTGCCGGGACAGGGCCTAACCGGGGAGCGGTTTTTT. The encoded protein is CASSLPGQGLTGERFF.

This clonotype was seen ten or more times. The chain couples TRBV3-1 to TRBJ2-1; the D gene could be TRBD1 or TRBD2 (6 bases each). V was cut by 4 bases and J by 0 bases, with 10 bases left in between. The CDR3 is made up of 15 amino acids. CDR1 is LGHDT and CDR2 is YNNKEL in the germline V gene (reference sequence). The CDR3 nucleotides read TGTGCCAGCAGCCCTCGGGGGCGCTCCTACAATGAGCAGTTCTTC. It yields the protein CASSPRGRSYNEQFF.

CDR3 region: CASSSGSGTPLHF. The CDR3 DNA sequence: TGTGCCAGCAGTTCGGGGTCGGGTACCCCCCTCCACTTT. The genes are TRBV6-6 and TRBJ1-6, with D unclear. Germline V gene lookup returns CDR1 MNHNY and CDR2 SVGAGI (reference sequence). Trimming stripped 4 bases from V and 13 bases from J, with 14 bases between. CDR3 length equals 13 residues.

The J gene is TRBJ1-2, the V gene TRBV20-1; 7 bases align to TRBD1. CDR3 length: 11 amino acids. Per the germline V gene, CDR1 is DFQATT and CDR2 is SNEGSKA (reference sequence). V lost 5 bases and J lost 13; bases outside the gene matches: 10. The DNA for the CDR3 is TGCAGTGCTCGAGGGGGCGCGTTCTGCACCTTC. It translates to CSARGGAFCTF.

There are many counts of this clonotype. The chain joins TRBV3-1 to TRBJ2-4; D not certain. V dropped 0 bases and J dropped 6 bases, with 9 bases sitting between them. The germline gives CDR1 LGHDT, CDR2 YNNKEL (reference sequence). The CDR3 loop spans 14 amino acids. The CDR3, as DNA: TGTGCCAGCAGCCAAGAGGGCAGGTTAAACATTCAGTACTTC. Translated, it gives CASSQEGRLNIQYF.

The sample holds one count of this clonotype. The chain has TRBV6-1 and TRBJ2-2, with TRBD1 matching 7 bases. The germline gives CDR1 MNHNS, CDR2 SASEGT. The J segment lost 1 base and the V segment lost 2 bases, leaving 4 bases of the junction unmatched. CDR3 length: 16 amino acids. The CDR3 spells CASSESRTGNTGELFF. The CDR3 coding sequence is TGTGCCAGCAGTGAAAGTAGGACAGGGAACACCGGGGAGCTGTTTTTT.

This clonotype was seen many times. V is TRBV6-5 and J is TRBJ2-7; 7 bases are a match to TRBD1. Per the germline V gene, CDR1 is MNHEY and CDR2 is SVGAGI. The CDR3 covers 14 residues. V was clipped by 8 bases and J by 2 bases; unmatched bases: 9. The CDR3 region has the DNA TGTGCCAGCGGCCAGACAGGGAAGCCCTACGAGCAGTACTTC. Translating it yields CASGQTGKPYEQYF.

The V call is TRBV28, the J call TRBJ2-7; D perhaps matches TRBD1 (6 bases). Germline V lookup: CDR1 MDHEN, CDR2 SYDVKM. This CDR3 comprises 15 residues. Trimming took off 1 base at V and 7 bases at J, with 17 bases between the two ends. The CDR3 protein is CASSLLYRARNEQYF. The DNA of the CDR3 is TGTGCCAGCAGTTTATTGTACAGGGCAAGGAATGAGCAGTACTTC.

This clonotype was detected a few times. This chain links TRBV7-8 with TRBJ2-5; 8 positions agree with TRBD1. The J call may be mistaken, given a closer DNA end match to TRBJ2-7. Germline CDR1 is SGHVS and CDR2 is FQNEAQ. CDR3 length: 14 residues. CDR3 sequence reads: CASSSRPTGGEQYF. The CDR3 DNA sequence: TGTGCCAGCAGCTCCCGCCCAACAGGGGGCGAGCAGTACTTC.

This clonotype has a count of ten or more. This chain uses TRBV5-1 with TRBJ1-2; 7 bases align to TRBD1. Trimming took 4 bases from V and 3 from J; bases not matched to a gene: 9. The CDR3 contains 15 residues. Germline V gene lookup returns CDR1 SGHRS and CDR2 YFSETQ. CDR3 nucleotides: TGCGCCAGCAGCCCCCGCCCAGGGGGGGACTATGGCTACACCTTC. It yields the protein CASSPRPGGDYGYTF.

This clonotype was recorded many times. V usage is TRBV29-1 and J usage is TRBJ2-7; D is unresolved. The CDR3 has 11 residues. The germline V gene encodes CDR1 SQVTM and CDR2 ANQGSEA. V was pared by 4 bases and J by 6 bases, with 10 bases between. CDR3 sequence: CSVASVGEQYF. The CDR3 DNA is TGCAGCGTTGCGTCAGTCGGCGAGCAGTACTTC.